This TCR beta chain was sequenced in a study of response to subunit inactivated influenza vaccine. Study-wide results and limits: Each seasonal flu vaccination may recruit only limited new T cells, authors suggested.

On this clonotype: What it recognizes is unknown.

TCRdb re-called the RT-PCR reads with MiXCR, one entry per CDR3 protein. The sample yields about 650,000 distinct CDR3 sequences, 14% seen once. This TCR was recovered from a man in his forties or fifties who received an inactivated influenza vaccine. The sample was PBMCs from blood, taken around 15 days before vaccination.

Here the CDR3 reads CASSVRTGRTGELFF. In DNA, the CDR3 is TGTGCCAGCAGCGTCCGGACAGGGAGGACCGGGGAGCTGTTTTTT. V usage is TRBV7-2 and J usage is TRBJ2-2; 8 bases line up with TRBD1. V gave up 5 bases and J gave up 5 bases; unmatched junction bases: 7. CDR3 length: 15 residues. Germline assignment: CDR1 SGHTA and CDR2 FQGNSA.